This record looks at one T cell receptor beta chain sequence and its context. The antigen remains undetermined. TCRdb keeps only in-frame clones here, not all; method: immunoSEQ multiplex PCR. The data contain about 29,000 clones, less than 90% of them seen just once; the ten biggest clones take up roughly 2.3%. The data stem from a study of PD-1 blockade in classical Hodgkin lymphoma. Each and every patient relapsed after autologous stem cell transplantation, and patients got differing brentuximab vedotin exposure. Purification of CD4+ T cells from thawed PBMCs was performed via magnetic negative selection. Broader study findings: Exclusion applied to patients who initiated nivolumab less than 1 year following ASCT.

With 0 bases removed from V and 6 bases from J, the gap between germline ends came to 15 bases. Germline CDR1 is MGHRA and CDR2 is YSYEKL. CDR3 length: 16 amino acids. The sequence was collected from a human donor with classical Hodgkin lymphoma. Sequenced material: CD4+ T cells from blood, taken at baseline. This chain links TRBV4-1 with TRBJ1-5; D is possibly TRBD1 (6 bases). The CDR3 coding sequence is TGCGCCAGCAGCCAAGATCTGACGGGGGCAGGTCAGCCCCAGCATTTT. Residues: CASSQDLTGAGQPQHF.